Listed below are T cell receptor beta chains from one sample, sequenced in a study of shared clonotypes between healthy human individuals. TCRdb's copy holds only in-frame clones and misses some; the assay was immunoSEQ multiplex PCR. Counted here are some 2,000,000 clones, almost 96% occurring once; the ten biggest clones make up 0.1% to 0.15%. The source material was naive CD4+ T cells sorted from blood. These receptors were taken from a man between 18 and 35 years old in good health. The CDR3 runs from the conserved cysteine through the conserved F or W. The D gene is left open where the match is weak. For some rows the clone size is stated as once, few or many, or as a class when expanded; others skip it.

j_call: TRBJ2-5
d_call: .
v_call: TRBV18
clone_size: .
cdr3_nt: TGTGCCAGCTCATCATCGACCCAAGAGACCCAGTACTTC
cdr3_aa: CASSSSTQETQYF

j_call: TRBJ1-4
d_call: .
v_call: TRBV30
clone_size: .
cdr3_nt: TGTGCCTACCGGGACAAGGGGGAAAAACTGTTTTTT
cdr3_aa: CAYRDKGEKLFF

j_call: TRBJ1-2
d_call: .
v_call: TRBV4-1
clone_size: .
cdr3_nt: TGCGCCAGCAGCCAAGATCGGGCAGTCTATGGCTACACCTTC
cdr3_aa: CASSQDRAVYGYTF

j_call: TRBJ2-3
d_call: .
v_call: TRBV28
clone_size: .
cdr3_nt: TGTGCCAGCAAGGCAGGGCTGAGCACAGATACGCAGTATTTT
cdr3_aa: CASKAGLSTDTQYF

j_call: TRBJ1-2
d_call: .
v_call: TRBV11-2
clone_size: .
cdr3_nt: TGTGCCAGCAGCTCCGACAGGCTTTCGGGTTATGGCTACACCTTC
cdr3_aa: CASSSDRLSGYGYTF

j_call: TRBJ1-3
d_call: .
v_call: TRBV10-3
clone_size: .
cdr3_nt: TGTGCCATCAGCTCGGACATTGGAAACACCATATATTTT
cdr3_aa: CAISSDIGNTIYF

j_call: TRBJ2-6
d_call: .
v_call: TRBV6-6
clone_size: .
cdr3_nt: TGTGCCTCCCGCCAAGGTGGGGGGGCCAACGTCCTGACTTTC
cdr3_aa: CASRQGGGANVLTF

j_call: TRBJ2-2
d_call: TRBD1
v_call: TRBV7-9
clone_size: once
cdr3_nt: TGTGCCAGCAGGTCGACCGGGACAGCGAACACCGGGGAGCTGTTTTTT
cdr3_aa: CASRSTGTANTGELFF

j_call: TRBJ2-3
d_call: .
v_call: TRBV9
clone_size: once
cdr3_nt: TGTGCCAGCAGCGCCAACACAGATACGCAGTATTTT
cdr3_aa: CASSANTDTQYF

j_call: TRBJ1-1
d_call: .
v_call: TRBV5-4
clone_size: once
cdr3_nt: TGTGCCAGCAGCTTGGTTGGTCTGAACACTGAAGCTTTCTTT
cdr3_aa: CASSLVGLNTEAFF

j_call: TRBJ2-3
d_call: TRBD2
v_call: TRBV9
clone_size: .
cdr3_nt: TGTGCCAGCAGCTCGAGGACTAGCGGGAAGGCAACAGATACGCAGTATTTT
cdr3_aa: CASSSRTSGKATDTQYF

j_call: TRBJ2-2
d_call: TRBD1
v_call: TRBV10-1
clone_size: .
cdr3_nt: TGCGCCAGCAGTGGGGACAGTTCGAACACCGGGGAGCTGTTTTTT
cdr3_aa: CASSGDSSNTGELFF

j_call: TRBJ1-5
d_call: TRBD1
v_call: TRBV4-1
clone_size: .
cdr3_nt: TGCGCCAGCAGCCCCGGACAGGGGGGGCGTAGCAATCAGCCCCAGCATTTT
cdr3_aa: CASSPGQGGRSNQPQHF

j_call: TRBJ2-7
d_call: TRBD2
v_call: TRBV12-5
clone_size: once
cdr3_nt: TGTGCTAGTGGCCCCCCACAGCGGGAGACCCCCCGCCTCCCCCACGAGCAGTACTTC
cdr3_aa: CASGPPQRETPRLPHEQYF

j_call: TRBJ2-5
d_call: .
v_call: TRBV5-1
clone_size: .
cdr3_nt: TGCGCCAGCAGCGTGTGGGGGGAGACCCAGTACTTC
cdr3_aa: CASSVWGETQYF

j_call: TRBJ1-1
d_call: .
v_call: TRBV30
clone_size: .
cdr3_nt: TGTGCCTGGAGTGGCGGGGGAGGAACTGAAGCTTTCTTT
cdr3_aa: CAWSGGGGTEAFF

j_call: TRBJ2-3
d_call: .
v_call: TRBV9
clone_size: .
cdr3_nt: TGTGCCAGCAGCGTAGTTAATAGCCCAGATACGCAGTATTTT
cdr3_aa: CASSVVNSPDTQYF

j_call: TRBJ1-5
d_call: .
v_call: TRBV12-5
clone_size: .
cdr3_nt: TGTGCTAGTGGTTTGGGGACCTCTTTTGATCAGCCCCAGCATTTT
cdr3_aa: CASGLGTSFDQPQHF

j_call: TRBJ2-7
d_call: .
v_call: TRBV30
clone_size: .
cdr3_nt: TGTGCCTGGAGTTCAGGGCCCCTCGAGCAGTACTTC
cdr3_aa: CAWSSGPLEQYF

j_call: TRBJ2-7
d_call: .
v_call: TRBV11-1
clone_size: .
cdr3_nt: TGTGCCAGCAGCTTACCTACCCCCTTAGCCTACGAGCAGTACTTC
cdr3_aa: CASSLPTPLAYEQYF

j_call: TRBJ1-5
d_call: .
v_call: TRBV2
clone_size: .
cdr3_nt: TGTGCCAGCAGTGAAGTATCTGGGGATAATCAGCCCCAGCATTTT
cdr3_aa: CASSEVSGDNQPQHF

j_call: TRBJ1-4
d_call: TRBD1
v_call: TRBV10-3
clone_size: .
cdr3_nt: TGTGCCATCAGTGAGCCGGGGACAGATAAACTGTTTTTT
cdr3_aa: CAISEPGTDKLFF

j_call: TRBJ2-7
d_call: .
v_call: TRBV4-1
clone_size: .
cdr3_nt: TGCGCCAGCAGCCAAGAAGGAAGGGTTGACCTTTTCCTTAACGAGCAGTACTTC
cdr3_aa: CASSQEGRVDLFLNEQYF

j_call: TRBJ2-4
d_call: .
v_call: TRBV10-3
clone_size: .
cdr3_nt: TGTGCCATCAGTGAGTCCGGCGGAATAGCCAAAAACATTCAGTACTTC
cdr3_aa: CAISESGGIAKNIQYF

j_call: TRBJ2-6
d_call: TRBD1
v_call: TRBV4-1
clone_size: .
cdr3_nt: TGCGCCAGCAGCCTATGGACAGGGGGCCTCTCTGGGGCCAACGTCCTGACTTTC
cdr3_aa: CASSLWTGGLSGANVLTF

j_call: TRBJ1-3
d_call: .
v_call: TRBV4-3
clone_size: .
cdr3_nt: TGCGCCAGCAGCCAAGATGCAGGGAGCTCTGGAAACACCATATATTTT
cdr3_aa: CASSQDAGSSGNTIYF

j_call: TRBJ2-7
d_call: TRBD1
v_call: TRBV28
clone_size: .
cdr3_nt: TGTGCCAGCCGGGACAGGGGTCCCTACGAGCAGTACTTC
cdr3_aa: CASRDRGPYEQYF

j_call: TRBJ2-2
d_call: TRBD1
v_call: TRBV6-1
clone_size: .
cdr3_nt: TGTGCCAGCAGTGCCTGGGACAGGGGGCGAATGGGCACCGGGGAGCTGTTTTTT
cdr3_aa: CASSAWDRGRMGTGELFF

j_call: TRBJ1-3
d_call: .
v_call: TRBV27
clone_size: .
cdr3_nt: TGTGCCAGCAGCCGGTCCCCGGCGGGAGGAAACACCATATATTTT
cdr3_aa: CASSRSPAGGNTIYF

j_call: TRBJ1-3
d_call: .
v_call: TRBV6-5
clone_size: .
cdr3_nt: TGTGCCAGCAGTTACGGCTCTGGAAACACCATATATTTT
cdr3_aa: CASSYGSGNTIYF

j_call: TRBJ2-3
d_call: TRBD2
v_call: TRBV27
clone_size: .
cdr3_nt: TGTGCCAGCAGTTCCTGGACTAGCGGGACGGATACGCAGTATTTT
cdr3_aa: CASSSWTSGTDTQYF

j_call: TRBJ2-7
d_call: .
v_call: TRBV6-5
clone_size: once
cdr3_nt: TGTGCCAGCAGTTACTCCGTGAGGACAGCCTACGAGCAGTACTTC
cdr3_aa: CASSYSVRTAYEQYF

j_call: TRBJ1-6
d_call: .
v_call: TRBV30
clone_size: .
cdr3_nt: TGTGCCTGGACTAATCTCCGGACATCCTCTTATAATTCACCCCTCCACTTT
cdr3_aa: CAWTNLRTSSYNSPLHF

j_call: TRBJ2-1
d_call: .
v_call: TRBV27
clone_size: .
cdr3_nt: TGTGCCAGCAGTTTAGAGGCAGGACGGGCCAATGAGCAGTTCTTC
cdr3_aa: CASSLEAGRANEQFF

j_call: TRBJ1-1
d_call: .
v_call: TRBV29-1
clone_size: .
cdr3_nt: TGCAGCGTTGAACGGGGGAGCACTGAAGCTTTCTTT
cdr3_aa: CSVERGSTEAFF

j_call: TRBJ1-5
d_call: .
v_call: TRBV12-5
clone_size: .
cdr3_nt: TGTGCTAGTGGTTTGGTAGGGTATCAGCCCCAGCATTTT
cdr3_aa: CASGLVGYQPQHF

j_call: TRBJ2-7
d_call: TRBD1
v_call: TRBV6-1
clone_size: once
cdr3_nt: TGTGCCAGCAGTGGCGACAGGGGCCCCTACGAGCAGTACTTC
cdr3_aa: CASSGDRGPYEQYF

j_call: TRBJ2-5
d_call: .
v_call: TRBV5-4
clone_size: .
cdr3_nt: TGTGCCAGCAGCCGAGGGACATGGCAAGAGACCCAGTACTTC
cdr3_aa: CASSRGTWQETQYF

j_call: TRBJ2-7
d_call: .
v_call: TRBV19
clone_size: .
cdr3_nt: TGTGCCAGTAGTCAGATAGCGGCCTACGAGCAGTACTTC
cdr3_aa: CASSQIAAYEQYF

j_call: TRBJ2-7
d_call: TRBD1
v_call: TRBV27
clone_size: .
cdr3_nt: TGTGCCAGCAGTAGACAGGGCTCCTACGAGCAGTACTTC
cdr3_aa: CASSRQGSYEQYF